Listed here are 22 T cell receptor beta chains from one sample, sequenced in a study of shared clonotypes between healthy human individuals. Sequenced by immunoSEQ multiplex PCR; TCRdb stores in-frame clones only, minus some. The sample contains fewer than 600,000 clones, 60% to 80% of which appear only once. Source material: PBMCs. The receptors here all came from a woman aged 35 to 49 in good health. Some clones in this sample may be carry-over from other donors' samples.

J is TRBJ1-2 and V is TRBV7-8; 9 bases match TRBD1. J gave up 12 bases and V 1 base, and 6 bases lay outside the gene matches. Per the germline V gene, CDR1 is SGHVS and CDR2 is FQNEAQ. The CDR3 has 13 residues. CDR3 in amino acids: CASSLDRGRGHTF. The DNA for the CDR3 is TGTGCCAGCAGCTTAGACAGGGGGCGGGGCCACACCTTC.

This sequence joins TRBV5-4 and TRBJ2-1; D is unclear. Trimming removed 0 bases from V and 0 bases from J, with 13 bases in between. This CDR3 contains 17 residues. Germline lookup yields CDR1 SGHNT and CDR2 YYREEE (reference sequence). CDR3 sequence: CASSLGAGSSSYNEQFF. The CDR3 DNA follows: TGTGCCAGCAGCTTGGGGGCCGGGTCGAGCTCCTACAATGAGCAGTTCTTC.

The rearrangement joins TRBV28 to TRBJ1-3, with D hard to call. There are 16 residues in the CDR3. Germline-derived CDR1 and CDR2 are MDHEN and SYDVKM. The V and J ends lost 3 bases and 0 bases respectively, with 12 bases between them. CDR3 sequence reads: CASSFTMGNSGNTIYF. CDR3 DNA sequence: TGTGCCAGCAGTTTCACCATGGGGAACTCTGGAAACACCATATATTTT.

At least ten counts were recorded for this clone. Other DNA sequences in the same sample also yield this CDR3. The chain recombines TRBV30 with TRBJ2-5; possibly TRBD1 for D (5 bases). The end of the DNA is better explained by TRBJ2-7, so the J call may be wrong. From germline, CDR1 is GTSNPN and CDR2 SVGIG (reference sequence). The CDR3 runs to 14 residues. CDR3 sequence reads: CAWSPRTPTYEQYF. CDR3 bases: TGTGCCTGGTCCCCGAGGACACCTACCTACGAGCAGTACTTC.

A word on this clone: At one of its ends the junction is not consistent with the germline gene, which may arise from a read error. The V gene is TRBV7-7, the J gene TRBJ2-1; D is possibly TRBD1 or TRBD2 (5 bases each). In germline, CDR1 is SSHAT, CDR2 FNYEAQ (reference sequence). This CDR3 has 13 residues. The CDR3 region has the DNA TGTGCTAGCAGTCGGGACGTCTACAATGAGCAGTTCTTC. Translated: CASSRDVYNEQFF.

This clone was seen only a few times. Other DNA sequences of this sample code for an identical CDR3. CDR3 sequence reads: CASSYGQTEAFF. The CDR3 DNA is TGTGCCAGCTCATACGGACAGACAGAAGCTTTCTTT. The chain combines TRBV18 with TRBJ1-1; the D gene is possibly TRBD1 (6 bases). The germline V gene encodes CDR1 KGHSH and CDR2 LQKENI. V lost 5 bases to trimming and J lost 8 bases, with 12 bases between them. The CDR3 extends over 12 amino acids.

Regarding this clone: This likely reflects a read error, since a far larger clone is one base away. This specimen includes other DNA sequences encoding the same CDR3. The chain is built from TRBV10-3 and TRBJ2-5; 7 nucleotides agree with TRBD2. Germline-derived CDR1 and CDR2 are ENHRY and SYGVKD. The CDR3 spans 17 residues. J gave up 2 bases and V 3 bases, and 12 bases lay outside the gene matches. CDR3 coding DNA: TGTGCCATCAGTGAAGGACTGGCGGGAGTAGGGCAAGAGACCCAGTACTTC. It encodes CAISEGLAGVGQETQYF.

The gene calls are TRBV28 and TRBJ2-7; TRBD2 is a possible D gene (6 bases). CDR3 length: 15 amino acids. Trimming took off 5 bases at V and 0 bases at J, with 14 bases between the two ends. Germline CDR1 and CDR2: MDHEN and SYDVKM. The DNA of the CDR3 is TGTGCCAGCAGTCCCGCGGTCGGGGGCTCCTACGAGCAGTACTTC. Protein: CASSPAVGGSYEQYF.

With respect to this clone: With only one base between it and a far larger clone, this is likely a read error. The rearrangement uses TRBV29-1 and TRBJ2-2, with 8 bases identical to TRBD1. Germline V CDR1 and CDR2: SQVTM, ANQGSEA. V shed 7 bases, J shed 4 bases, and the junction held 8 bases outside the gene matches. CDR3 length: 14 amino acids. In nucleotides, the CDR3 is TGCAGCGGAGGGGACAGGAGGCCCACCGGGGAGCTGTTTTTT. This sequence encodes CSGGDRRPTGELFF.

The rearrangement joins TRBV10-3 to TRBJ2-1; D gene uncertain. CDR1 and CDR2 from the germline V gene are ENHRY and SYGVKD. The V end was cut by 2 bases, the J end by 4 bases, with 3 bases between. The CDR3 has 12 amino acids. The CDR3 nucleotides are TGTGCCATCAGTGAGCCTTACAATGAGCAGTTCTTC. Amino acid sequence: CAISEPYNEQFF.

The chain joins TRBV6-5 to TRBJ2-4; D gene unclear. The V end lost 5 bases, the J end lost 7 bases, and 12 bases lay between the germline ends. Germline V gene sequence: CDR1 MNHEY, CDR2 SVGAGI. The CDR3 has 13 amino acids. The CDR3 coding sequence is TGTGCCAGCAGTACCCGTGTGGCCAACATTCAGTACTTC. Residues: CASSTRVANIQYF.

V gene TRBV27 combines with J gene TRBJ2-7; D is undetermined. The germline V and J ends were trimmed by 6 bases and 2 bases, with 14 bases remaining between them. Germline V gene data show CDR1 as MNHEY and CDR2 as SMNVEV (reference sequence). The CDR3 covers 14 residues. The CDR3 DNA reads as TGTGCCAGCAGGAGACCTGTTTTCCCCTACGAGCAGTACTTC. Translation: CASRRPVFPYEQYF.

J is TRBJ1-5 and V is TRBV9; a possible D gene is TRBD1 (5 bases). The CDR3 extends over 15 amino acids. Germline CDR1 is SGDLS and CDR2 is YYNGEE. Trimming shortened V by 2 bases and J by 7 bases, and 16 bases separated the two germline ends. The CDR3 sequence is CASSVHPGGEQPQHF. The CDR3 DNA sequence: TGTGCCAGCAGCGTCCATCCGGGGGGGGAGCAGCCCCAGCATTTT.

The chain's CDR3 is CASSLGGSGGHEQYF. CDR3 coding DNA: TGTGCCAGCAGCTTAGGCGGCTCAGGGGGTCACGAGCAGTACTTC. J is TRBJ2-7 and V is TRBV7-2, with 7 nucleotides matching TRBD1. V lost 1 base, J lost 5 bases, and 8 bases stayed unmatched. Germline V gene sequence: CDR1 SGHTA, CDR2 FQGNSA. This CDR3 has 15 amino acids.

The chain couples TRBV5-1 to TRBJ2-5; 8 nucleotides match TRBD1. This CDR3 has 14 amino acids. Germline assignment: CDR1 SGHRS and CDR2 YFSETQ. V shed 0 bases and J 3 bases; nucleotides not matched to a gene: 1. DNA of the CDR3: TGCGCCAGCAGCTTGGGACAGGGGAAAGAGACCCAGTACTTC. It yields the protein CASSLGQGKETQYF. Filled out from reference TRBV5-1 and TRBJ2-5, the complete variable domain reads KAGVTQTPRYLIKTRGQQVTLSCSPISGHRSVSWYQQTPGQGLQFLFEYFSETQRNKGNFPGRFSGRQFSNSRSEMNVSTLELGDSALYLCASSLGQGKETQYFGPGTRLLVL.

The chain links TRBV7-6 to TRBJ2-1, with D possibly matching TRBD2 (5 bases). The CDR3 spans 14 residues. The ends were cut back, 5 bases at V and 5 bases at J, with 13 bases in the middle. Germline V gene data show CDR1 as SGHVS and CDR2 as FNYEAQ. The CDR3 reads CASSPTRSHNEQFF. Written as DNA, the CDR3 is TGTGCCAGCAGCCCCACTAGGAGCCACAATGAGCAGTTCTTC.

About this clone itself: Given a much more abundant clone one base away, this may be a read error. This chain uses TRBV10-2 with TRBJ2-1, with D perhaps matching TRBD1 or TRBD2 (6 bases each). Per germline, CDR1 WSHSY and CDR2 SAAADI. This CDR3 spans 13 amino acids. V gave up 3 bases and J gave up 4 bases, with 7 bases separating them. CDR3 sequence: CASSEGGYNEQFF. The DNA of the CDR3 is TGCGCCAGCAGTGAAGGGGGGTACAATGAGCAGTTCTTC.

This clone was detected only a few times. CDR3 region: CAISESRQGAAGNTIYF. The CDR3 bases are TGTGCCATCAGTGAGTCGAGACAGGGTGCGGCTGGAAACACCATATATTTT. This chain links TRBV10-3 with TRBJ1-3; 7 nucleotides line up with TRBD1. The germline CDR1 and CDR2 sequences are ENHRY and SYGVKD. The V segment lost 0 bases and the J segment 2 bases; nucleotides outside the gene matches: 7. The CDR3 is 17 amino acids.

This clone was counted a few times. The rearrangement uses TRBV29-1 and TRBJ2-3; possibly TRBD1 or TRBD2 for D (5 bases each). The V end lost 1 base, the J end lost 1 base, and 12 bases lay between the germline ends. The CDR3 consists of 15 residues. Germline CDR1 SQVTM, CDR2 ANQGSEA. CDR3 nucleotides: TGCAGCGTTGAAGGGGTGAGGGGAGGCACAGATACGCAGTATTTT. This sequence encodes CSVEGVRGGTDTQYF.

J is TRBJ2-1 and V is TRBV10-3, with D possibly being TRBD1 (6 bases). Germline lookup yields CDR1 ENHRY and CDR2 SYGVKD. V was trimmed by 9 bases and J by 3 bases, leaving 12 bases between them. This CDR3 contains 13 residues. CDR3 in amino acids: CAICPDSYNEQFF. CDR3 bases: TGTGCCATATGTCCGGACAGCTACAATGAGCAGTTCTTC.

This clone was seen a few times. V and J are TRBV21-1 and TRBJ1-4. TRBV21-1 is deemed a pseudogene. CDR3 size: 13 residues. Written as DNA, the CDR3 is TGTGCCAGCAGCAAAGGACGGGGAGAAAAACTGTTTTTT. Translation: CASSKGRGEKLFF.

This clone was counted a single time. With a far larger clone one base away, a read error is the likely cause. This sequence joins TRBV30 and TRBJ2-2; maybe TRBD2 (5 bases). This CDR3 spans 15 amino acids. Trimming took off 2 bases at V and 6 bases at J, with 16 bases between the two ends. Germline V gene data show CDR1 as GTSNPN and CDR2 as SVGIG (reference sequence). As DNA, the CDR3 is TGTGCCTGGAGTACCTCATGCGTTAGCGCCGGGGAGCTGTTTTTT. It encodes CAWSTSCVSAGELFF.